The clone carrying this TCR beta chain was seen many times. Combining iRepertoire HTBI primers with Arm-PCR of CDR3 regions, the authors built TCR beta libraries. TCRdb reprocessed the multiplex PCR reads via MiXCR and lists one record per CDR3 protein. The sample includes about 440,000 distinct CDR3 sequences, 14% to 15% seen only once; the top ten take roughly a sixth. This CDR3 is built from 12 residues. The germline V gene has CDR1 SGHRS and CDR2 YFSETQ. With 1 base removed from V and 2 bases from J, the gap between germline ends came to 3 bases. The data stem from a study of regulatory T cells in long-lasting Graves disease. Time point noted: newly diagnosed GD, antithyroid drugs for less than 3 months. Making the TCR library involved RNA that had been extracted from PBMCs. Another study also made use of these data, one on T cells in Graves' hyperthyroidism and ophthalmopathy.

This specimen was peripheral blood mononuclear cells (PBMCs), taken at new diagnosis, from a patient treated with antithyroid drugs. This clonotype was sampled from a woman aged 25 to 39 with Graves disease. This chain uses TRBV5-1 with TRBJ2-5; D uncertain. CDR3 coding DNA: TGCGCCAGCAGCTTGAAACAAGAGACCCAGTACTTC. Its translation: CASSLKQETQYF.